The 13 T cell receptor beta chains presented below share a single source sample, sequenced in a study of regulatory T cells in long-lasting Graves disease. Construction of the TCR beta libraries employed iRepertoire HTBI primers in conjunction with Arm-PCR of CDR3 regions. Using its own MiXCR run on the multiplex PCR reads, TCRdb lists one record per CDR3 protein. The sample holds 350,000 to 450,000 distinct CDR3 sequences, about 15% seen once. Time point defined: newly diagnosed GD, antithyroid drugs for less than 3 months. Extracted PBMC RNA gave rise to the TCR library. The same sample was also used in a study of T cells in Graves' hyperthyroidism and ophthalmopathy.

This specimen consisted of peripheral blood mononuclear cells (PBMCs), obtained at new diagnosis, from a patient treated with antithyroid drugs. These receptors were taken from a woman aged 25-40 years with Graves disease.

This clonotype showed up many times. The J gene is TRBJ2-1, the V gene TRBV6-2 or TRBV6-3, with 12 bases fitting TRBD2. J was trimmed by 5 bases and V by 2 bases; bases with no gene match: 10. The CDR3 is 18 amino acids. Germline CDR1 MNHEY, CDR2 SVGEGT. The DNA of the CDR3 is TGTGCCAGCAGTTACCGCCGGGGGACTAGCGGGCAACACAATGAGCAGTTCTTC. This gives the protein CASSYRRGTSGQHNEQFF.

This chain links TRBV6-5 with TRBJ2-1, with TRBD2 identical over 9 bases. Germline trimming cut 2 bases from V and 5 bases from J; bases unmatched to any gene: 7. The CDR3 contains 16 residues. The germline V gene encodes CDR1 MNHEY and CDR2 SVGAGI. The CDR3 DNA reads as TGTGCCAGCAGTTACGGTAGCGGGAGCGACGACAATGAGCAGTTCTTC. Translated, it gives CASSYGSGSDDNEQFF.

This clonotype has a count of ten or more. CDR3: CSATIFLADITDTQYF. CDR3 DNA: TGCAGTGCGACAATTTTCCTAGCGGACATCACAGATACGCAGTATTTT. The genes are TRBV20-1 and TRBJ2-3; 7 nucleotides agree with TRBD2. V lost 6 bases to trimming and J lost 2 bases; unmatched junction nucleotides: 14. CDR1 and CDR2 (germline): DFQATT, SNEGSKA (reference sequence). This CDR3 has 16 amino acids.

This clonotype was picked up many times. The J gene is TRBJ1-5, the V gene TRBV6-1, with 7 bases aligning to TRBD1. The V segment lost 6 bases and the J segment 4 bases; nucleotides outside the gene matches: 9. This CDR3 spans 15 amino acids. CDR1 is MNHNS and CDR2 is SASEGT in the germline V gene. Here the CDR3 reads CASRSRRDSNQPQHF. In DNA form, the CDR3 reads TGTGCCAGCAGGAGCCGCCGGGACAGTAATCAGCCCCAGCATTTT.

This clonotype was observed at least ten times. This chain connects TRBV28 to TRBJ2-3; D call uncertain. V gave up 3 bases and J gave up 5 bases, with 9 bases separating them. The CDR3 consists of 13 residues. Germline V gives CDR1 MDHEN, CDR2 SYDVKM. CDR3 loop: CASSFLVGDTQYF. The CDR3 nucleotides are TGTGCCAGCAGTTTTCTCGTGGGAGATACGCAGTATTTT.

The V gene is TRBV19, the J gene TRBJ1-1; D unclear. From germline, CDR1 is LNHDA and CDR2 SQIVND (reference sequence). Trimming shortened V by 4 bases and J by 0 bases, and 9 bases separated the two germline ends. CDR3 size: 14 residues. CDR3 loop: CASSTTVMNTEAFF. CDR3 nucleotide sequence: TGTGCCAGTAGTACTACAGTGATGAACACTGAAGCTTTCTTT.

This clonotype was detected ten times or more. The CDR3 protein is CASSLEIGSGSYNEQFF. The CDR3 DNA reads TGTGCCAGCAGCTTGGAGATTGGGAGCGGGAGCTACAATGAGCAGTTCTTC. The chain combines TRBV7-9 with TRBJ2-1, with 8 bases aligning to TRBD2. The CDR3 length is 17 residues. V shed 3 bases, J shed 3 bases, and the junction held 10 bases outside the gene matches. The V gene's germline CDR1 is SEHNR and CDR2 FQNEAQ (reference sequence).

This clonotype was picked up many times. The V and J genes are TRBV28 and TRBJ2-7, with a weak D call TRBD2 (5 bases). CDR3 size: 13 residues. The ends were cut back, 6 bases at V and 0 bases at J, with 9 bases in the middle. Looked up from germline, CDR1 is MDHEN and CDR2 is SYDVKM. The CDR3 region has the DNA TGTGCCAGCAGGGAGGACGGCTCCTACGAGCAGTACTTC. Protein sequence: CASREDGSYEQYF.

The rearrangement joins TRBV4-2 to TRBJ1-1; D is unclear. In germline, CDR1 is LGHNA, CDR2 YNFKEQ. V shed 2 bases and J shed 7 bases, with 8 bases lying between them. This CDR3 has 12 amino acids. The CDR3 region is CASSQRTHEAFF. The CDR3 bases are TGTGCCAGCAGCCAAAGGACCCATGAAGCTTTCTTT.

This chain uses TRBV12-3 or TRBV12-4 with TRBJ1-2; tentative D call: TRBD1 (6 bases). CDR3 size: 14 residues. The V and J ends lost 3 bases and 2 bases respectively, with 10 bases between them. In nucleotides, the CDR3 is TGTGCCAGCAGTTTTGGCAGGGGAAACTATGGCTACACCTTC. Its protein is CASSFGRGNYGYTF.

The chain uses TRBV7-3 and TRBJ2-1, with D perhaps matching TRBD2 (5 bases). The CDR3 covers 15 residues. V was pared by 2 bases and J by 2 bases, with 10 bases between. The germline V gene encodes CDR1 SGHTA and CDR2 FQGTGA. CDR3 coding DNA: TGTGCCAGCAGCTTACAACTAGAGCCCTACAATGAGCAGTTCTTC. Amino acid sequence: CASSLQLEPYNEQFF.

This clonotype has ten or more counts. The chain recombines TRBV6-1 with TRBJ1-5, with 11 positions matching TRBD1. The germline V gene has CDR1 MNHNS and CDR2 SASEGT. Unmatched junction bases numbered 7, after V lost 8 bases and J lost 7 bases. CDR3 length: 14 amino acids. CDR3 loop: CASADRGQEQPQHF. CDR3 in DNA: TGTGCCAGCGCGGACAGGGGGCAAGAACAGCCCCAGCATTTT.

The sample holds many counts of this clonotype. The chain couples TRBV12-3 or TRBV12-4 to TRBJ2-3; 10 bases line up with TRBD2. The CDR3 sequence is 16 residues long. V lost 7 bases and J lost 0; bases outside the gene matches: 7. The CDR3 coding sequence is TGTGCCAGCACCACGGGACTAGCGACTAGCACAGATACGCAGTATTTT. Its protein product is CASTTGLATSTDTQYF.